The T cell receptor beta chain described here comes from a study of vaccination effects on CD4 cells after COVID-19. Points from the study as a whole: Late in the post-vaccination period, infection-induced and vaccine-induced clones underwent marked clonal contraction.

On this clone itself: The antigen is not known.

V dropped 1 base and J dropped 4 bases, with 2 bases sitting between them. The CDR3 is 11 residues long. The germline V gene has CDR1 GTSNPN and CDR2 SVGIG (reference sequence). Sequencing was preceded by expansion of antigen-specific CD4+ T cells with viral peptide pools in the ViraFEST assay. Researchers isolated CD4+ T cells once about 11 days of culture had elapsed. Everyone in the study got two shots of either the BNT162b2 or mRNA-1273 vaccine. Vaccine recipients, nucleocapsid antibody negative, had no prior SARS-CoV-2 infection. A half-medium replacement with IL-2 medium was carried out on days 3 and 7. Here immunoSEQ multiplex PCR was the method, and the copy in TCRdb shows in-frame clones only, minus some. The sample contains 20,000 to 30,000 clones, roughly 85% of which appear only once.

The TCR sequence derives from a human donor who received a COVID-19 vaccine. Some clones in this sample may be carry-over from other donors' samples. The specimen comprised CD4+ T cells from PBMCs cultured with SARS-CoV-2 spike peptides, sampled after COVID-19 vaccination. The chain links TRBV30 to TRBJ1-3; D gene uncertain. Here the CDR3 reads CAWSGGNTIYF. The CDR3 bases are TGTGCCTGGAGTGGGGGAAACACCATATATTTT.